This TCR beta chain appears in the sequencing data of a study of T cell changes during pregnancy in multiple sclerosis. Profiled with immunoSEQ multiplex PCR; TCRdb holds only in-frame clones, not every one. The data show under 70,000 clones, around 93% seen once. The CDR3 has 14 residues. Losses at the gene ends were 5 bases for V and 6 bases for J; bases not matched to a gene: 7. CDR1 is ENHRY and CDR2 is SYGVKD in the germline V gene. The rearrangement joins TRBV10-3 to TRBJ1-5, with 7 positions matching TRBD1. The sequences come from CD4+ T cells from peripheral blood mononuclear cells, collected in the first trimester of pregnancy. The receptor comes from a female donor with multiple sclerosis, enrolled in a pregnancy study. CDR3 coding DNA: TGTGCCATCAGTAGACAGGGTAGGGCTCAGCCCCAGCATTTT. As protein: CAISRQGRAQPQHF.